This entry describes one T cell receptor beta chain. Its antigen is still unknown. This sample is part of a study of vaccination and CD4 T cells after COVID-19. The Oncomine TCR Beta short-read assay was applied to DNA of cultured CD4+ T cells. TCRdb passed the PCR reads through MiXCR, listing each CDR3 protein once. This table has around 12,000 distinct CDR3 sequences, roughly two fifths appearing once. The CDR3 totals 16 residues. From germline, CDR1 is DFQATT and CDR2 SNEGSKA (reference sequence). Germline trimming cut 0 bases from V and 3 bases from J; bases unmatched to any gene: 10. The sample's treatment: roughly nine-day PBMC culture with coronavirus spike peptide pools or control peptides (ViraFEST assay).

The TCR sequence derives from a human donor who had recovered from COVID-19. V is TRBV20-1 and J is TRBJ2-7; 8 nucleotides align to TRBD2. Here the sequenced sample was CD4+ T cells from blood, cultured in vitro, taken after SARS-CoV-2 vaccination. The CDR3 nucleotides read TGCAGTGCTAGAGATCCACGGGGGGGCGTCCGCTACGAGCAGTACTTC. Encoded protein: CSARDPRGGVRYEQYF.